This T cell receptor (beta chain) was identified in a study of cytomegalovirus exposure and HLA in healthy donors. Worth noting for this clone: Its matching antigen is unknown.

PCR was performed using 60 Vbeta and 13 Jbeta primers. The method was immunoSEQ multiplex PCR; TCRdb's version includes in-frame clones alone and lacks a portion of them. The sample yields more than 150,000 clones, approximately 84% seen once. Points from the study as a whole: According to a later analysis, most TCR beta chains associated with CMV appeared HLA-restricted. In a later analysis, several top co-occurrence clusters appeared linked to parvovirus B19, influenza, CMV and Epstein-Barr virus. Confirmation in vitro established that a few CMV-associated chains were specific for CMV antigens.

V was trimmed by 1 base and J by 3 bases, leaving 10 bases between them. The germline V gene has CDR1 SGHVS and CDR2 FQNEAQ. CDR3 length: 14 amino acids. The chain has TRBV7-8 and TRBJ2-7; no reliable D call. This sequence originates from a woman in her twenties or thirties in good health and CMV-seropositive. Sample: PBMCs. Here the CDR3 reads CASSLGEALYEQYF. CDR3 DNA: TGTGCCAGCAGCTTAGGCGAGGCCCTCTACGAGCAGTACTTC.